This TCR beta chain was sequenced during a study of blood T cell repertoires in COVID-19. Study overall: Samples taken during acute and convalescent COVID-19 were collected in the United States, Italy and Spain. T cells, B-cell-depleted T cells, or PBMCs provided the cDNA or gDNA that served as material.

The CDR3 covers 14 residues. Per the germline V gene, CDR1 is LNHDA and CDR2 is SQIVND (reference sequence). V shed 5 bases and J shed 1 base, with 12 bases lying between them. In the source study's methods: Estimated nucleated cell counts came from reference gene primer amplification. Here immunoSEQ multiplex PCR was the method, and the copy in TCRdb shows in-frame clones only, minus some. V and J calls and clone size are as listed in that table; D and trimming were resolved from the DNA. The table shows some 91,000 clones, with around 78% occurring only once. This receptor was taken from a human donor in a cohort sampled during active COVID-19. V is TRBV19 and J is TRBJ2-7; tentative D call: TRBD2 (6 bases). Sequencing was carried out using peripheral blood. As DNA, the CDR3 is TGTGCCAGTAGTTTTACCGGGACTTCCTACGAGCAGTACTTC. Amino acids: CASSFTGTSYEQYF.